This passage covers 27 T cell receptor beta chains from one sample sequenced in a study of Graves' ophthalmopathy and Graves' hyperthyroidism. Researchers took RNA transcripts and amplified TCR beta CDR3 regions from them. Following a first-round RT-PCR that used HTBI primers, a second-round multiplex PCR was carried out. From the multiplex PCR reads, TCRdb called clonotypes with MiXCR, one entry per CDR3 protein. The sample has fewer than 600,000 distinct CDR3 sequences, about an eighth seen once. Sequencing input: blood. Receptors were obtained from a woman under 40 with Graves' ophthalmopathy.

V and J are TRBV4-1 and TRBJ1-2; 12 positions agree with TRBD1. The CDR3 sequence is 17 residues long. Trimming removed 1 base from V and 4 bases from J; junction bases left unmatched: 7. Germline CDR1 and CDR2: MGHRA and YSYEKL. This chain's CDR3 is CASSQGGQGALIYGYTF. CDR3 coding DNA: TGCGCCAGCAGCCAAGGGGGACAGGGGGCTCTTATCTATGGCTACACCTTC.

This clonotype was seen repeatedly, ten times or more. The chain couples TRBV27 to TRBJ1-5, with a possible D match to TRBD1 (6 bases). This CDR3 spans 16 amino acids. Germline V CDR1 and CDR2: MNHEY, SMNVEV (reference sequence). The V and J ends lost 2 bases and 7 bases respectively, with 18 bases between them. The CDR3 is CASSLQGIGRDQPQHF. CDR3 sequence (DNA): TGTGCCAGCAGTTTACAGGGGATAGGTCGGGACCAGCCCCAGCATTTT.

This clonotype was counted a few times. CDR3 amino acids: CRGGGLADYNEQFF. The DNA of the CDR3 is TGCAGGGGAGGGGGACTAGCGGACTACAATGAGCAGTTCTTC. J is TRBJ2-1 and V is TRBV20-1; 11 bases are shared with TRBD2. Germline assignment: CDR1 DFQATT and CDR2 SNEGSKA (reference sequence). The length of the CDR3 is 14 residues.

This clonotype was picked up many times. V is TRBV12-3 or TRBV12-4 and J is TRBJ1-5; D is unclear. The CDR3 is 15 residues long. Trimming took off 7 bases at V and 0 bases at J, with 13 bases between the two ends. CDR3 loop: CASNLLGISNQPQHF. CDR3 DNA: TGTGCCAGCAACTTACTGGGGATTAGCAATCAGCCCCAGCATTTT.

This clonotype was counted at least ten times. The genes are TRBV7-9 and TRBJ1-1; D remains unclear. Trimming removed 1 base from V and 1 base from J, with 7 bases in between. Germline CDR1 is SEHNR and CDR2 is FQNEAQ (reference sequence). The CDR3 spans 14 residues. The DNA for the CDR3 is TGTGCCAGCAGCTTAGTTGTTGGGAACACTGAAGCTTTCTTT. Amino acid sequence: CASSLVVGNTEAFF.

At least ten counts were recorded for this clonotype. The genes are TRBV20-1 and TRBJ1-6; D perhaps matches TRBD1 (5 bases). The V end was cut by 5 bases, the J end by 8 bases, with 16 bases between. Germline V gene data show CDR1 as DFQATT and CDR2 as SNEGSKA (reference sequence). The CDR3 is 14 residues long. The CDR3 coding sequence is TGCAGTGCTCAAAGGGGCGGACTGGATTCACCCCTCCACTTT. This translates into CSAQRGGLDSPLHF.

This clonotype was counted ten times or more. DNA for the CDR3: TGTGCCAGCAGTTCACAGGGCAGCTACGAGCAGTACTTC. Its translation is CASSSQGSYEQYF. V is TRBV6-5 and J is TRBJ2-7; tentative D call: TRBD1 (6 bases). Germline lookup yields CDR1 MNHEY and CDR2 SVGAGI. There are 13 residues in the CDR3. V lost 4 bases, J lost 3 bases, and 10 bases lay in between.

This clonotype came up many times. This chain connects TRBV7-8 to TRBJ2-4; 7 nucleotides match TRBD1. This CDR3 region has 15 residues. In germline, CDR1 is SGHVS, CDR2 FQNEAQ. V lost 5 bases and J lost 3; bases outside the gene matches: 7. CDR3 sequence: CASSPYRDSKNIQYF. CDR3 DNA sequence: TGTGCCAGCAGCCCTTACCGGGACAGCAAAAACATTCAGTACTTC.

As concerns this clonotype: This could be a read error, since a much larger clone is one nucleotide away. The missing conserved phenylalanine or tryptophan at the end of this CDR3 makes a read error likely. This chain links TRBV11-2 with TRBJ1-5, with a tentative D call TRBD1 (6 bases). V was shortened by 6 bases and J by 5 bases, with 11 bases between the two germline ends. The CDR3 runs 13 residues. The germline gives CDR1 SGHAT, CDR2 FQNNGV. The CDR3 DNA reads as TGTGCCAGCAGTTCGGGGGCGTATCAGCCCCAGCATTTG. Translation gives CASSSGAYQPQHL.

This clonotype was recorded many times. The chain uses TRBV5-4 and TRBJ1-5; perhaps TRBD1 as D (5 bases). CDR3 length: 13 residues. CDR1 is SGHNT, CDR2 YYREEE, per germline (reference sequence). V dropped 3 bases and J dropped 4 bases, with 8 bases sitting between them. The CDR3 region is CASSWDPNQPQHF. CDR3 DNA: TGTGCCAGCAGCTGGGACCCGAATCAGCCCCAGCATTTT.

The gene calls are TRBV12-3 or TRBV12-4 and TRBJ2-5, with 9 bases fitting TRBD2. The CDR3 spans 15 residues. V was pared by 5 bases and J by 2 bases, with 6 bases of the junction left unmatched. The CDR3 reads CASSPLAGRQETQYF. The DNA for the CDR3 is TGTGCCAGCAGTCCTCTAGCGGGAAGGCAAGAGACCCAGTACTTC.

There are a few counts of this clonotype. The gene calls are TRBV18 and TRBJ1-1, with D unclear. Trimming took 6 bases from V and 1 from J, leaving 15 bases between them. The CDR3 has 15 amino acids. CDR1 and CDR2 (germline): KGHSH, LQKENI. The CDR3 DNA is TGTGCCAGCTCCAGGAGCCCGATCCCGAACACTGAAGCTTTCTTT. Residues: CASSRSPIPNTEAFF.

At least ten counts were recorded for this clonotype. The CDR3 nucleotides are TGCGCCAGCAGCGCAGCGGGGGAATCCTACGAGCAGTACTTC. Translating gives CASSAAGESYEQYF. The chain recombines TRBV5-1 with TRBJ2-7, with 8 bases that match TRBD2. The V and J ends lost 4 bases and 1 base, in that order; junction bases with no gene match: 4. The CDR3 totals 14 residues. Germline V CDR1 and CDR2: SGHRS, YFSETQ.

This clonotype was counted between two and nine times. V gene TRBV11-1 combines with J gene TRBJ1-1; 8 bases match TRBD1. Germline lookup yields CDR1 SGHAT and CDR2 FQDESV (reference sequence). The CDR3 loop spans 16 amino acids. After removal of 1 base from V and 11 bases from J, the junction contained 15 bases not matched to a gene. The CDR3 loop reads CASSLVGRGPRKDAFF. CDR3 nucleotide sequence: TGTGCCAGCAGCTTAGTTGGCAGGGGGCCAAGAAAGGATGCTTTCTTT.

This clonotype was recorded many times. The chain combines TRBV20-1 with TRBJ2-6, with 9 bases fitting TRBD1. The V segment lost 0 bases and the J segment 4 bases; nucleotides outside the gene matches: 13. The CDR3 is 19 residues long. Germline V gene data show CDR1 as DFQATT and CDR2 as SNEGSKA (reference sequence). CDR3 DNA sequence: TGCAGTGCTAGAGAGGGACAGGGCCTGTTGGGGGGAGGGGCCAACGTCCTGACTTTC. Protein product: CSAREGQGLLGGGANVLTF.

The rearrangement links TRBV6-5 to TRBJ1-1; D not certain. V lost 0 bases, J lost 0 bases, and 11 bases lay in between. The CDR3 spans 16 residues. Germline V gene data show CDR1 as MNHEY and CDR2 as SVGAGI. The DNA for the CDR3 is TGTGCCAGCAGTTACTCGATATCCAGCTTGAACACTGAAGCTTTCTTT. Its protein product is CASSYSISSLNTEAFF.

There are many counts of this clonotype. V is TRBV6-1 and J is TRBJ1-5, with D unresolved. Germline lookup yields CDR1 MNHNS and CDR2 SASEGT. This CDR3 contains 15 residues. V dropped 1 base and J dropped 4 bases, with 11 bases sitting between them. The CDR3 here is CASSEERGNNQPQHF. Here the CDR3 DNA reads TGTGCCAGCAGTGAAGAAAGAGGAAATAATCAGCCCCAGCATTTT.

The table lists this clonotype with many counts. The V call is TRBV27, the J call TRBJ1-2, with D maybe TRBD1 (6 bases). In germline, CDR1 is MNHEY, CDR2 SMNVEV (reference sequence). Trimming removed 3 bases from V and 6 bases from J, with 17 bases in between. This CDR3 is built from 15 residues. The CDR3 sequence is CASSFLGGGAHGYTF. DNA of the CDR3: TGTGCCAGCAGTTTTCTCGGGGGGGGGGCGCATGGCTACACCTTC.

This clonotype occurred many times. The J gene is TRBJ2-7, the V gene TRBV30; a weak D match, TRBD1 (5 bases). This CDR3 spans 15 amino acids. V was pared by 4 bases and J by 5 bases, with 21 bases between. From germline, CDR1 is GTSNPN and CDR2 SVGIG (reference sequence). For the CDR3, the DNA is TGTGCCTGGACTTCCCGGATAACAGGTTCCCACGAGCAGTACTTC. Amino acid sequence: CAWTSRITGSHEQYF.

This clonotype was detected ten times or more. This chain joins TRBV28 and TRBJ2-7; 7 bases agree with TRBD2. This CDR3 region has 14 residues. The V gene end was trimmed by 2 bases and the J gene end by 6 bases; junction bases not matched to a gene: 7. CDR1 is MDHEN and CDR2 is SYDVKM in the germline V gene. The CDR3 region has the DNA TGTGCCAGCAGTTTACCCGGGGGGTTCAGCGAGCAGTACTTC. Translation gives CASSLPGGFSEQYF. The full variable domain, with the rest looked up from reference TRBV28 and TRBJ2-7, is DVKVTQSSRYLVKRTGEKVFLECVQDMDHENMFWYRQDPGLGLRLIYFSYDVKMKEKGDIPEGYSVSREKKERFSLILESASTNQTSMYLCASSLPGGFSEQYFGPGTRLTVT.

This clonotype was detected many times. The junction departs from germline at one end; a sequencing error may be responsible. The V and J genes are TRBV6-2 or TRBV6-3 and TRBJ2-7, with 8 positions matching TRBD1. Per the germline V gene, CDR1 is MNHEY and CDR2 is SVGEGT. The CDR3 has 18 amino acids. The CDR3 here is CASSSRLRTGRIVYKQYF. In nucleotides, the CDR3 is TGTGCCAGCAGTTCTCGGCTCAGGACAGGGCGAATTGTCTACAAGCAGTACTTC.

This clonotype was detected ten times or more. The V and J genes are TRBV12-3 or TRBV12-4 and TRBJ1-1, with D perhaps matching TRBD1 (5 bases). V was cut by 6 bases and J by 0 bases, with 14 bases left in between. This CDR3 is built from 15 residues. The CDR3 loop reads CASSRRTFMNTEAFF. For the CDR3, the DNA is TGTGCCAGCAGCAGAAGGACATTTATGAACACTGAAGCTTTCTTT.

This chain joins TRBV13 and TRBJ1-1; D is unresolved. The CDR3 length is 15 residues. Germline loops: CDR1 PRHDT, CDR2 FYEKMQ (reference sequence). V was trimmed by 4 bases and J by 0 bases, leaving 12 bases between them. CDR3 nucleotide sequence: TGTGCCAGCAGCTCCGTTGGGCAGCTGAACACTGAAGCTTTCTTT. It codes for CASSSVGQLNTEAFF.

This clonotype has ten or more counts. The chain employs TRBV6-1 and TRBJ1-1; 12 bases line up with TRBD1. J gave up 5 bases and V 5 bases, and 6 bases lay outside the gene matches. This CDR3 region has 15 residues. Germline CDR1 MNHNS, CDR2 SASEGT. CDR3 sequence: CASSKPGQGATEAFF. CDR3 bases: TGTGCCAGCAGTAAACCGGGACAGGGGGCAACTGAAGCTTTCTTT.

This clonotype came up many times. The genes are TRBV6-1 and TRBJ1-1, with D perhaps matching TRBD1 (5 bases). Germline-derived CDR1 and CDR2 are MNHNS and SASEGT. Trimming shortened V by 5 bases and J by 1 base, and 17 bases separated the two germline ends. The CDR3 is 16 amino acids. The CDR3 region is CASSINAGGWNTEAFF. The CDR3 nucleotides read TGTGCCAGCAGTATCAACGCTGGGGGGTGGAACACTGAAGCTTTCTTT.

This clonotype was observed at least ten times. The gene calls are TRBV7-2 and TRBJ1-1, with D hard to call. CDR3 length equals 15 residues. The V gene's germline CDR1 is SGHTA and CDR2 FQGNSA. The V gene lost 5 bases and the J gene lost 4 bases, with 17 bases spanning the gap. The CDR3 loop reads CASSPAGTIGTEAFF. DNA of the CDR3: TGTGCCAGCAGCCCCGCGGGTACAATTGGCACTGAAGCTTTCTTT.

This clonotype has a count of ten or more. V and J are TRBV12-3 or TRBV12-4 and TRBJ1-5, with unresolved D. CDR3 size: 13 residues. Trimming left V 5 bases short and J 7 bases short, with 12 bases between. The CDR3, as DNA: TGTGCCAGCAGTCCGCCGGGCACCCAGCCCCAGCATTTT. Amino acid sequence: CASSPPGTQPQHF.